The rows below give T cell receptor beta chains drawn from one sample of a study of metastatic and nonmetastatic thyroid tumors. MiXCR re-clonotyped the PCR reads for TCRdb. In the table there are 35,000 to 45,000 clones, about 12% of which are singletons. The sample was blood. These receptors came from a male donor with papillary thyroid cancer or a benign thyroid nodule (not recorded which). Some clones in this sample may be carry-over from other donors' samples. Both conserved end residues are part of each CDR3. Each record gives: clone size, J gene, D gene, V gene, CDR3 protein, CDR3 DNA. D genes are given only for firm matches. Size is stated for part of the rows, as once, few or many counts, or as a class when the clone is expanded.

>few|TRBJ2-4|TRBD1|TRBV5-1
CASSAGGQDIQYF
TGCGCCAGCAGCGCAGGGGGTCAAGACATTCAGTACTTC
>.|TRBJ1-3|.|TRBV6-1
CAITHDRGGGRNTIYF
TGTGCCATCACCCACGACCGAGGCGGCGGGCGAAACACCATATATTTT
>few|TRBJ1-1|.|TRBV28
CASSLRGRLNTEAFF
TGTGCCAGCAGTTTACGGGGCCGTTTGAACACTGAAGCTTTCTTT
>many|TRBJ2-2|.|TRBV7-2
CASSRQNGELFF
TGTGCCAGCAGCCGACAGAACGGGGAGCTGTTTTTT
>many|TRBJ1-3|.|TRBV13
CASSFRTRGNTIYF
TGTGCCAGCAGCTTCCGGACGAGGGGAAACACCATATATTTT
>medium-sized|TRBJ1-1|TRBD1|TRBV6-1
CASKDRGLTEAFF
TGTGCCAGCAAAGACAGGGGGCTTACTGAAGCTTTCTTT
>many|TRBJ1-2|.|TRBV7-6
CASSLLLGGSAFYGYTF
TGTGCCAGCAGCTTATTATTAGGGGGTTCGGCCTTCTATGGCTACACCTTC
>many|TRBJ2-3|TRBD2|TRBV5-1
CASSPTSGSWTDTQYF
TGCGCCAGCAGCCCGACTAGCGGGAGTTGGACAGATACGCAGTATTTT
>many|TRBJ2-7|.|TRBV7-9
CASSPGRDPYEQYF
TGTGCCAGCAGCCCTGGCCGGGACCCCTACGAGCAGTACTTC
>many|TRBJ1-1|.|TRBV10-3
CAISESQGLVYNENTEAFF
TGTGCCATCAGTGAGTCTCAGGGGTTGGTCTATAACGAGAACACTGAAGCTTTCTTT
>many|TRBJ1-2|TRBD1|TRBV13
CASSPKTGEWYGYTF
TGTGCCAGCAGCCCGAAAACAGGGGAGTGGTATGGCTACACCTTC
>many|TRBJ2-7|.|TRBV10-3
CAISESLATNRYEQYF
TGTGCCATCAGTGAGTCGTTAGCCACCAATAGGTACGAGCAGTACTTC
>many|TRBJ2-1|TRBD2|TRBV11-2
CASSFGGDNEQFF
TGTGCCAGCAGCTTCGGGGGGGACAATGAGCAGTTCTTC
>.|TRBJ2-7|.|TRBV12-5
CASAPGAYEQYF
TGTGCTAGTGCCCCGGGGGCCTACGAGCAGTACTTC
>medium-sized|TRBJ1-2|.|TRBV6-1
CASREGGRAYGYTF
TGTGCCAGCAGGGAGGGGGGGCGCGCCTATGGCTACACCTTC
>many|TRBJ1-5|.|TRBV5-8
CASSLGVGNQPQHF
TGTGCCAGCAGCTTGGGGGTCGGGAATCAGCCCCAGCATTTT
>medium-sized|TRBJ1-1|.|TRBV6-1
CASSTGRVTEAFF
TGTGCCAGCAGCACAGGGAGGGTCACTGAAGCTTTCTTT
>many|TRBJ2-2|.|TRBV11-1
CASSPGAGTNTGELFF
TGTGCCAGCAGCCCCGGAGCGGGTACGAACACCGGGGAGCTGTTTTTT
>many|TRBJ2-3|TRBD1|TRBV25-1
CASSEDRGRRDTQYF
TGTGCCAGCAGTGAGGACAGGGGGCGTCGGGATACGCAGTATTTT
>many|TRBJ2-7|.|TRBV11-2
CASSRQLGGKLFYEQYF
TGTGCCAGCAGCCGACAATTAGGGGGGAAATTATTCTACGAGCAGTACTTC
>.|TRBJ2-3|.|TRBV20-1
CSARGVIDTQYF
TGCAGTGCTAGAGGGGTAATAGATACGCAGTATTTT
>many|TRBJ1-3|.|TRBV28
CASSLPGNTGNTIYF
TGTGCCAGCAGTTTACCGGGAAATACTGGAAACACCATATATTTT
>.|TRBJ2-7|.|TRBV4-1
CASSPPPDSYEQYF
TGCGCCAGCAGCCCCCCCCCGGACAGCTACGAGCAGTACTTC
>many|TRBJ1-2|TRBD1|TRBV5-4
CASSLDRGVDGYTF
TGTGCCAGCAGCTTGGACAGGGGCGTCGATGGCTACACCTTC
>.|TRBJ2-3|.|TRBV4-2
CASSGGWCGTSTDTQYF
TGTGCCAGCAGCGGGGGGTGGTGCGGGACTAGCACAGATACGCAGTATTTT
>few|TRBJ2-3|.|TRBV3-1
CASSQQGLDTQYF
TGTGCCAGCAGCCAACAGGGGCTAGATACGCAGTATTTT
>many|TRBJ1-1|.|TRBV11-2
CASSLEYVNTEAFF
TGTGCCAGCAGCTTAGAGTACGTGAACACTGAAGCTTTCTTT
>many|TRBJ2-1|TRBD1|TRBV24-1
CATSEAGQVSYNEQFF
TGTGCCACCAGTGAAGCTGGACAGGTCTCCTACAATGAGCAGTTCTTC